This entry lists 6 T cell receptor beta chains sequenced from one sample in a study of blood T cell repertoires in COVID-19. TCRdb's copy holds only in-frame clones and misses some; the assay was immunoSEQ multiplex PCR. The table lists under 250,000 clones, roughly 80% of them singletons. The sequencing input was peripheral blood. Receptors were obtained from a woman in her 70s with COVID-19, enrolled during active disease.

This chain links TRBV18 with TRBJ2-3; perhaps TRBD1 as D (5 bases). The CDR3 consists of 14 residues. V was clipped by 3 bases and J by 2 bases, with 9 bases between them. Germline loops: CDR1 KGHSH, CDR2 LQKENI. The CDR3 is CASSPLTATDTQYF. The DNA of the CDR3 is TGTGCCAGCTCACCTTTGACAGCCACAGATACGCAGTATTTT.

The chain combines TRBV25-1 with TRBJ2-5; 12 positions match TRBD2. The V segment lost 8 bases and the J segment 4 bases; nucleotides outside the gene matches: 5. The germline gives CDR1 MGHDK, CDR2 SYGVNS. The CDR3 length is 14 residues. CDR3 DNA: TGTGCCAGCGGGATACTAGCGGGAGGAGAGACCCAGTACTTC. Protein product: CASGILAGGETQYF.

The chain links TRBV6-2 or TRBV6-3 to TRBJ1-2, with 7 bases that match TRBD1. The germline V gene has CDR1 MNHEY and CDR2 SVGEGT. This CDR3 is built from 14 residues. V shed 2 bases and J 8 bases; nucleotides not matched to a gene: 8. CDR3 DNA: TGTGCCAGCAGTTACGGGGACAGAATAAACGGCTACACCTTC. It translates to CASSYGDRINGYTF.

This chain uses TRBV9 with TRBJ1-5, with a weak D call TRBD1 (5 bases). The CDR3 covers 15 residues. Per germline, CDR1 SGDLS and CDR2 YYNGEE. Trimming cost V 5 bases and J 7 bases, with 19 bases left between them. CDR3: CASSFSGGVGQPQHF. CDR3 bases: TGTGCCAGCAGTTTTTCTGGAGGGGTTGGCCAGCCCCAGCATTTT.

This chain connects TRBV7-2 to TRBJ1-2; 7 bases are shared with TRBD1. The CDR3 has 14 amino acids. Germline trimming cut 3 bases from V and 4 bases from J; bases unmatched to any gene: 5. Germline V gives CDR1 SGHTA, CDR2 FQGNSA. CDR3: CASSFAGTAYGYTF. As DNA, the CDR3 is TGTGCCAGCAGCTTTGCCGGGACAGCCTATGGCTACACCTTC.

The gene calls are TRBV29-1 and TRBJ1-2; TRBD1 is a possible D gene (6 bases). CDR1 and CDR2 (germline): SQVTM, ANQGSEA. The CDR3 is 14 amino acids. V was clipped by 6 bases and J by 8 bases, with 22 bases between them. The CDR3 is CSVALGQSLSGYTF. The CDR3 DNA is TGCAGCGTGGCACTGGGACAATCGCTTAGCGGCTACACCTTC.